This record concerns one T cell receptor beta chain sequence. Its antigen is unidentified. These data originate in a study of CD8+ T cells in alopecia areata. Study results and limitations: Across lesional scalp, and particularly alopecia totalis/universalis, clonality surpassed that of normal scalp.

Treatment specified: oral pan-JAK inhibitor, 5-10 mg twice daily. RNA was isolated and reverse transcribed to cDNA, the sequencing template. Sequenced by immunoSEQ multiplex PCR; TCRdb stores in-frame clones only, minus some. The repertoire holds 190,000 or so clones, about three fifths seen once, with around an eighth in the top ten. The J segment lost 2 bases and the V segment lost 8 bases, leaving 9 bases of the junction unmatched. CDR1 SNHLY and CDR2 FYNNEI come from the germline V gene. The CDR3 is 16 amino acids. The source material was CD8+ T cells sorted from blood, sampled at week 24, from a patient treated with tofacitinib. The clonotype was recovered from a human donor with alopecia areata. This chain uses TRBV2 with TRBJ2-2; 9 bases line up with TRBD1. The CDR3 loop reads CASALQGAINTGELFF. The CDR3 nucleotides are TGTGCCAGCGCCCTACAGGGGGCCATCAACACCGGGGAGCTGTTTTTT.